The rows below give T cell receptor beta chains drawn from one sample of a study of shared clonotypes between healthy human individuals. The repertoire was sequenced with immunoSEQ multiplex PCR; TCRdb's copy has only in-frame clones and lacks some. The sample shows 2,500,000 or so clones, around 94% of them seen only once. The sequenced material came from naive CD4+ T cells sorted from blood. These receptors were obtained from a man aged 18 to 29 in good health. CDR3s include the opening cysteine and the closing phenylalanine or tryptophan. Each record gives: clone size, V gene, J gene, D gene, CDR3 protein, CDR3 DNA. D genes are given only for firm matches. Expanded clones get a size class; other rows say once, few or many, or leave the size out.

>-|TRBV27|TRBJ2-3|-
CASSLAGYYTDTQYF
TGTGCCAGCAGTTTAGCTGGCTATTATACAGATACGCAGTATTTT
>-|TRBV7-2|TRBJ2-7|TRBD1
CASSLQVAGTGNYEQYF
TGTGCCAGCAGCTTGCAGGTCGCCGGGACAGGGAACTACGAGCAGTACTTC
>-|TRBV7-9|TRBJ2-7|TRBD2
CASSLEAGGAYEQYF
TGTGCCAGCAGCTTAGAAGCGGGAGGTGCCTACGAGCAGTACTTC
>-|TRBV9|TRBJ1-3|-
CASSVGDGFPGNTIYF
TGTGCCAGCAGCGTAGGTGACGGATTCCCTGGAAACACCATATATTTT
>-|TRBV10-3|TRBJ2-3|-
CAISDRADTQYF
TGTGCCATCAGTGATCGGGCAGATACGCAGTATTTT
>-|TRBV19|TRBJ2-7|-
CASSIGSNYEQYF
TGTGCCAGTAGTATTGGCAGCAACTACGAGCAGTACTTC
>-|TRBV15|TRBJ2-7|-
CATSRGGTPRDEQYF
TGTGCCACCAGCAGAGGTGGGACACCCAGAGACGAGCAGTACTTC
>-|TRBV30|TRBJ2-5|TRBD2
CAWSEERGLETQYF
TGTGCCTGGAGTGAAGAGCGGGGGCTAGAGACCCAGTACTTC
>-|TRBV5-4|TRBJ1-1|-
CASSPQGTMNTEAFF
TGTGCCAGCAGCCCGCAGGGGACTATGAACACTGAAGCTTTCTTT
>-|TRBV5-1|TRBJ2-5|TRBD2
CASSLVSGQGETQYF
TGCGCCAGCAGCTTGGTTAGCGGGCAGGGAGAGACCCAGTACTTC
>-|TRBV5-1|TRBJ2-1|TRBD2
CASSRLGVGGGRINEQFF
TGCGCCAGCAGCCGGCTGGGCGTTGGCGGGGGGCGGATCAATGAGCAGTTCTTC
>once|TRBV28|TRBJ1-1|-
CASSGTPGSNTEAFF
TGTGCCAGCAGCGGTACCCCCGGGTCCAACACTGAAGCTTTCTTT
>-|TRBV7-2|TRBJ2-1|TRBD2
CATREGYSYNEQFF
TGTGCCACCAGGGAGGGATACTCCTACAATGAGCAGTTCTTC
>-|TRBV28|TRBJ1-6|-
CASKTGAYNSPLHF
TGTGCCAGCAAGACAGGAGCTTATAATTCACCCCTCCACTTT